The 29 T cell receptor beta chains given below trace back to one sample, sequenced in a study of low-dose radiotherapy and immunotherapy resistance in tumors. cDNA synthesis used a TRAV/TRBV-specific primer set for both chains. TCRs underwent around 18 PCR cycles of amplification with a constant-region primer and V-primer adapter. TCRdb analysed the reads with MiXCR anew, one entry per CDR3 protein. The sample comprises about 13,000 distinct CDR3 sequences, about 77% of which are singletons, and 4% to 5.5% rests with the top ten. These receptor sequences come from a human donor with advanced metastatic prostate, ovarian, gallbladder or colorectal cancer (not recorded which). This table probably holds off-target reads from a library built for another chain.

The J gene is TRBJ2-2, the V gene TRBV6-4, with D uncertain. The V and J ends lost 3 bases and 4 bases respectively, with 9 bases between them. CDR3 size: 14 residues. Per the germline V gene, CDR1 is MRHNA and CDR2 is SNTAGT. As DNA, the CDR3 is TGTGCCAGCAGTGAGAGCCCGGGCACCGGGGAGCTGTTTTTT. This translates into CASSESPGTGELFF.

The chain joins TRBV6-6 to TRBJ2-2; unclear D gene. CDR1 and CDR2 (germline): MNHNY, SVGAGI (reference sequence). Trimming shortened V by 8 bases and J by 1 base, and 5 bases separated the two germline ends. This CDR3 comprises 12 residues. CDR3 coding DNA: TGTGCCAGCGCTGAGAACACCGGGGAGCTGTTTTTT. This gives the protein CASAENTGELFF.

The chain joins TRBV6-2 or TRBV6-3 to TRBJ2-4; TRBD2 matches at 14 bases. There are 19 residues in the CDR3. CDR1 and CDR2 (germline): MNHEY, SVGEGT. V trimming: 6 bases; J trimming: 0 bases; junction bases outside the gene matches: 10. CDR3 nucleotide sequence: TGTGCCAGCAGCCGACTAGCGGGGGGGCGGATTGTAGCCAAAAACATTCAGTACTTC. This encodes CASSRLAGGRIVAKNIQYF.

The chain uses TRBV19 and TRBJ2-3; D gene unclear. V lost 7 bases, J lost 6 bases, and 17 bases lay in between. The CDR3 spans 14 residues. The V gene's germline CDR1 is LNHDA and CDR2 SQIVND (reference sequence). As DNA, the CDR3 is TGTGCCAGTACGAGCAAGTCGACCGGGGATACGCAGTATTTT. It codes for CASTSKSTGDTQYF. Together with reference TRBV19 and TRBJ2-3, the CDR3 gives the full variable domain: DGGITQSPKYLFRKEGQNVTLSCEQNLNHDAMYWYRQDPGQGLRLIYYSQIVNDFQKGDIAEGYSVSREKKESFPLTVTSAQKNPTAFYLCASTSKSTGDTQYFGPGTRLTVL.

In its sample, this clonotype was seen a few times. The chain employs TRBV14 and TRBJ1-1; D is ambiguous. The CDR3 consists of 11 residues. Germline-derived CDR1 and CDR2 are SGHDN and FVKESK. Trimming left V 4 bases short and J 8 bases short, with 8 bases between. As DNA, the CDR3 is TGTGCCAGCAGCCCCCATCAGGAAGCTTTCTTT. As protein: CASSPHQEAFF.

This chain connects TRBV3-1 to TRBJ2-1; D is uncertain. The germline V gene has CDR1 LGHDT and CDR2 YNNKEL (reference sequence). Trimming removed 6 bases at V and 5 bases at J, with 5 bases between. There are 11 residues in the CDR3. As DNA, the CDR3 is TGTGCCAGCAGATACAACAATGAGCAGTTCTTC. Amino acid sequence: CASRYNNEQFF.

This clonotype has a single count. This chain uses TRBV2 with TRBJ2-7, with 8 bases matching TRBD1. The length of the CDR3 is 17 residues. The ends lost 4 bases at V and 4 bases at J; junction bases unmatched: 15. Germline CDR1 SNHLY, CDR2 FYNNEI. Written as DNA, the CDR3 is TGTGCCAGCAGTGTCCTCTGGGGACAGGCCCCGGTTTACGAGCAGTACTTC. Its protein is CASSVLWGQAPVYEQYF.

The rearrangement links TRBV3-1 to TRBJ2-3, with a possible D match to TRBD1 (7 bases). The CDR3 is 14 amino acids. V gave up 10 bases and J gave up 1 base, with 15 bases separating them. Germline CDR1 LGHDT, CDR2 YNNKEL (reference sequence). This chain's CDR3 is CATRARGGTDTQYF. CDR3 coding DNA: TGTGCCACTCGTGCCAGGGGGGGCACAGATACGCAGTATTTT.

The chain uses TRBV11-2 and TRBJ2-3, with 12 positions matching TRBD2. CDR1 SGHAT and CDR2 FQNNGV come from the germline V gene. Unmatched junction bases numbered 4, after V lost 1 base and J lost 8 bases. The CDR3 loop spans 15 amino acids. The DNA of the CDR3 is TGTGCCAGCAGCTTAGCGCTAGCGGGGGGGAGTACGCAGTATTTT. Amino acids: CASSLALAGGSTQYF.

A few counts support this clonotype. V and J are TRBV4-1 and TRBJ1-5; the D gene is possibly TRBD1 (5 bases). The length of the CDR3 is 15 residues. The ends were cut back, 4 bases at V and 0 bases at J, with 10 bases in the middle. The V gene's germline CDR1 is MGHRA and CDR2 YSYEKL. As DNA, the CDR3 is TGCGCCAGCAGCCCGGGACCGAATAGCAATCAGCCCCAGCATTTT. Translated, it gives CASSPGPNSNQPQHF.

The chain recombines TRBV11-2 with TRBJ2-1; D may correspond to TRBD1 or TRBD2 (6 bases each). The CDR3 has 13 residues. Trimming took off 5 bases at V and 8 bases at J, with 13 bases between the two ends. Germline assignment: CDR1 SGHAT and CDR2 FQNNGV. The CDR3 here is CASSPQGRYEQFF. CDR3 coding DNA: TGTGCCAGCAGCCCGCAGGGGAGGTATGAGCAGTTCTTC.

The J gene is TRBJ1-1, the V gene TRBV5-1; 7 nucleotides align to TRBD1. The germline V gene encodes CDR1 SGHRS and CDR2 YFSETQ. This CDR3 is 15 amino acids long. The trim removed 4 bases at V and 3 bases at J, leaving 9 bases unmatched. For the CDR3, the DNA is TGCGCCAGCAGCCCCGGGACAGCAGGATACACTGAAGCTTTCTTT. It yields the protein CASSPGTAGYTEAFF.

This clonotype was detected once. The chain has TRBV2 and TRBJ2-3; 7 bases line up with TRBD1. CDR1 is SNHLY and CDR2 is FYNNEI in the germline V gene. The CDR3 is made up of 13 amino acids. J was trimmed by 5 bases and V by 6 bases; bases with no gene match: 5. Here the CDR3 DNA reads TGTGCCAGCAGCCCCAGGGGGATAGATACGCAGTATTTT. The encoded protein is CASSPRGIDTQYF.

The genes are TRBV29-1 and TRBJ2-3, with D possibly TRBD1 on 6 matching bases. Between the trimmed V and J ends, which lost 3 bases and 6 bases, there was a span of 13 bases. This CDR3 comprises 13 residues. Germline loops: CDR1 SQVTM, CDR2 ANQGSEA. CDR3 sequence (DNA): TGCAGCGTTGAGCGGCAGGGGAAGGATACGCAGTATTTT. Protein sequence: CSVERQGKDTQYF.

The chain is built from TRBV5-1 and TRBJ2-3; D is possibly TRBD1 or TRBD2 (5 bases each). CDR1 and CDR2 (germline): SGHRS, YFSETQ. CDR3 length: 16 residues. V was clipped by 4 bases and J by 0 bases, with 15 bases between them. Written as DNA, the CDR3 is TGCGCCAGCAGCGATCCCGAGGGGCCTAGCACAGATACGCAGTATTTT. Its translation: CASSDPEGPSTDTQYF.

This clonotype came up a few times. DNA of the CDR3: TGTGCCAGCAGTGAATTGTCGAACTCCTACGAGCAGTACTTC. Protein sequence: CASSELSNSYEQYF. The chain recombines TRBV2 with TRBJ2-7; D is ambiguous. The germline V and J ends were trimmed by 2 bases and 0 bases, with 8 bases remaining between them. The CDR3 spans 14 residues. Germline CDR1 reads SNHLY; CDR2 reads FYNNEI.

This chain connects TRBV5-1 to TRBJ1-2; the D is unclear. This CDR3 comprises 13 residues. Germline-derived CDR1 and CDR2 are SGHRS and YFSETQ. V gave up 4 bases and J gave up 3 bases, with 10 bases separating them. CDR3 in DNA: TGCGCCAGCAGCCCCGGGGAGGACTATGGCTACACCTTC. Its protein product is CASSPGEDYGYTF.

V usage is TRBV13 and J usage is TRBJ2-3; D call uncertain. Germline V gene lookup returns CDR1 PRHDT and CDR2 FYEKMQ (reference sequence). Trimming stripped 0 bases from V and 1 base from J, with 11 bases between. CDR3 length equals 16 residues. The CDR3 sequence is CASSLGLGDRTDTQYF. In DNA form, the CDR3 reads TGTGCCAGCAGCTTAGGCCTGGGCGATCGCACAGATACGCAGTATTTT.

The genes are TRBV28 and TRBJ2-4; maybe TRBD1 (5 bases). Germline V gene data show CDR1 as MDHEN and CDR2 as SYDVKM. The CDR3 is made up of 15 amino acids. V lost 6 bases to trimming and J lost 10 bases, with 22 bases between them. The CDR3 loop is CASSLKGPTQGIQYF. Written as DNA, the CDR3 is TGTGCCAGCAGCTTAAAGGGTCCGACTCAGGGTATTCAGTACTTC.

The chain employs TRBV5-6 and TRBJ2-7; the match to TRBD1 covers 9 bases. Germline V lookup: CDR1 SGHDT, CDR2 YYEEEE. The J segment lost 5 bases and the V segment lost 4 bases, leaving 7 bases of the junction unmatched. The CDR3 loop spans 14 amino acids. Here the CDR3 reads CASSPDRGDDEQYF. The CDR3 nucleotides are TGTGCCAGCAGCCCCGACAGGGGGGACGACGAGCAGTACTTC.

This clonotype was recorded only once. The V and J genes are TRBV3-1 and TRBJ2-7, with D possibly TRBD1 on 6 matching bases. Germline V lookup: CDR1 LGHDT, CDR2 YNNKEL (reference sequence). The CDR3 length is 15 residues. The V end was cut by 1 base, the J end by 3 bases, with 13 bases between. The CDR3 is CASSQVTRGGYEQYF. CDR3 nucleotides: TGTGCCAGCAGCCAAGTCACCCGAGGGGGCTACGAGCAGTACTTC.

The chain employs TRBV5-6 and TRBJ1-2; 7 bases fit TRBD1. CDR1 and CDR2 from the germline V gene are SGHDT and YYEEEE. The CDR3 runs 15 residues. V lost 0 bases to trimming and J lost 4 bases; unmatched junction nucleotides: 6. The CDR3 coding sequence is TGTGCCAGCAGCTTGGATCAGGGGGAGGCCTATGGCTACACCTTC. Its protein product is CASSLDQGEAYGYTF.

The CDR3 loop is CASSPRMGTRTEAFF. The CDR3 nucleotides read TGTGCCAGCTCACCACGGATGGGGACGCGGACTGAAGCTTTCTTT. The genes are TRBV18 and TRBJ1-1, with a weak D call TRBD1 (5 bases). The CDR3 is 15 amino acids. V was shortened by 1 base and J by 5 bases, with 14 bases between the two germline ends. CDR1 is KGHSH and CDR2 is LQKENI in the germline V gene.

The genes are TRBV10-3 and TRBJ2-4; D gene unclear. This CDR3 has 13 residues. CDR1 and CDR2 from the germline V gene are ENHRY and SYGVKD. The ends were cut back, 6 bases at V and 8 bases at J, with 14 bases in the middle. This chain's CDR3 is CAIRSRPFDIQYF. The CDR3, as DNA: TGTGCCATCAGGTCGAGGCCCTTTGACATTCAGTACTTC.

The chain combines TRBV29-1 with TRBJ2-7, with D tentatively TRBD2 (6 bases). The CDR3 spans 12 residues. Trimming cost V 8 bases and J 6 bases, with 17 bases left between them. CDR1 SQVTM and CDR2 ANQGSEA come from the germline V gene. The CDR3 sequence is CSLLSRAGEQYF. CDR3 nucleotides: TGCAGCTTACTAAGCCGAGCGGGCGAGCAGTACTTC.

The CDR3 here is CASSQVPDGNQPQHF. The CDR3 DNA sequence: TGTGCCAGCAGCCAAGTCCCGGACGGCAATCAGCCCCAGCATTTT. The rearrangement uses TRBV3-1 and TRBJ1-5; D gene ambiguous. Germline loops: CDR1 LGHDT, CDR2 YNNKEL (reference sequence). The CDR3 has 15 residues. V was trimmed by 1 base and J by 2 bases, leaving 9 bases between them.

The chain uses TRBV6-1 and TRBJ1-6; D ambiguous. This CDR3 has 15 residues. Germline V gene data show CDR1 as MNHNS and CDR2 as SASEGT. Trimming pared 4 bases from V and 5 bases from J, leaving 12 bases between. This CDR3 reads CASSASGGDNSPLHF. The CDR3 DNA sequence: TGTGCCAGCAGTGCCTCGGGTGGGGATAATTCACCCCTCCACTTT.

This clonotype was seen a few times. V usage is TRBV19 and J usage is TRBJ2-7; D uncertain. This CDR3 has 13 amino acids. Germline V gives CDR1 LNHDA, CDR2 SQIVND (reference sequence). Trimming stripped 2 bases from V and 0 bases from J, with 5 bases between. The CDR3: CASSITVSYEQYF. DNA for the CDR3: TGTGCCAGTAGTATAACAGTCTCCTACGAGCAGTACTTC. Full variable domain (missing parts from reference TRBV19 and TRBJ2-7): DGGITQSPKYLFRKEGQNVTLSCEQNLNHDAMYWYRQDPGQGLRLIYYSQIVNDFQKGDIAEGYSVSREKKESFPLTVTSAQKNPTAFYLCASSITVSYEQYFGPGTRLTVT.

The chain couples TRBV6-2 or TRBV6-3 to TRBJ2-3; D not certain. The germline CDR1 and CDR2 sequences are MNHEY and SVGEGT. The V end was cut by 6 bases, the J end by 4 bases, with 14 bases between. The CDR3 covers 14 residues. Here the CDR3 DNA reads TGTGCCAGCAGACCCCTCGGACCAGCAGATACGCAGTATTTT. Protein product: CASRPLGPADTQYF.